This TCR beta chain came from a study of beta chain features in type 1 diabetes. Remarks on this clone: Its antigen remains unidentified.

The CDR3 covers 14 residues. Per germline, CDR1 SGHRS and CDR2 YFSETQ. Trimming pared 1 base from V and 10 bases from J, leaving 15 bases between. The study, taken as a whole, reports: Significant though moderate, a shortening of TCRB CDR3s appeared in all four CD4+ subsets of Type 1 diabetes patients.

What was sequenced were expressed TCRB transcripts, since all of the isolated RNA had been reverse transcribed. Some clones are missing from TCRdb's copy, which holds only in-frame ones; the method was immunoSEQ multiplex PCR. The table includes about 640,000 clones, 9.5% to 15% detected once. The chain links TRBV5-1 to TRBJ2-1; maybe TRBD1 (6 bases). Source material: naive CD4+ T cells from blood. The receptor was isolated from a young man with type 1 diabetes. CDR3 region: CASSLRTATTEQFF. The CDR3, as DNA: TGCGCCAGCAGCTTGCGGACAGCGACTACAGAGCAGTTCTTC.